This T cell receptor beta chain emerged from a study of glioma-infiltrating T cells after dendritic cell vaccination. Study background: Patients had newly diagnosed or recurrent glioblastoma and received dendritic cell vaccines.

Sample time point: after dendritic cell vaccination, including at tumor progression/relapse. Only patients with spare fresh-frozen tumor and over two years of follow-up were included. Blood PBMC samples: pre-vaccination, two weeks post third vaccination, and at tumor progression. TCRdb's copy holds only in-frame clones and misses some; the assay was immunoSEQ multiplex PCR. The sample yields over 80,000 clones, approximately 80% seen once. The germline gives CDR1 SEHNR, CDR2 FQNEAQ (reference sequence). Trimming removed 1 base at V and 3 bases at J, with 9 bases between. The CDR3 is made up of 15 amino acids.

This TCR was sampled from a human donor with glioblastoma. The genes are TRBV7-9 and TRBJ1-4, with D possibly TRBD1 on 5 matching bases. Source: blood, taken after dendritic cell vaccination. For the CDR3, the DNA is TGTGCCAGCAGCTTAGTTACAGGCTCTAATGAAAAACTGTTTTTT. This gives the protein CASSLVTGSNEKLFF.